The 9 T cell receptor beta chains listed next were all sequenced from one sample in a study of T cell repertoires in cytomegalovirus infection. Each CDR3 protein gets one entry after TCRdb re-called the reads with MiXCR. The table has more than 400,000 distinct CDR3 sequences, around 27% seen once. The sample comprised PBMCs. The receptors come from a human donor in good health (CMV status not recorded). Some clones in this sample may be carry-over from other donors' samples.

This chain connects TRBV19 to TRBJ2-2; D could derive from TRBD1 or TRBD2 (5 bases each). With 7 bases removed from V and 4 bases from J, the gap between germline ends came to 16 bases. The germline V gene has CDR1 LNHDA and CDR2 SQIVND (reference sequence). CDR3 length: 15 amino acids. In nucleotides, the CDR3 is TGTGCCAGTAAGGGACGGGCTGCGGGCACCGGGGAGCTGTTTTTT. Protein product: CASKGRAAGTGELFF. Full variable domain (rest looked up from reference TRBV19 and TRBJ2-2): DGGITQSPKYLFRKEGQNVTLSCEQNLNHDAMYWYRQDPGQGLRLIYYSQIVNDFQKGDIAEGYSVSREKKESFPLTVTSAQKNPTAFYLCASKGRAAGTGELFFGEGSRLTVL.

This clonotype has only a few counts. This chain uses TRBV7-9 with TRBJ2-5; TRBD2 aligns across 8 bases. This CDR3 spans 16 amino acids. The germline gives CDR1 SEHNR, CDR2 FQNEAQ (reference sequence). Unmatched junction bases numbered 9, after V lost 1 base and J lost 5 bases. The CDR3 sequence: CASSLDLTGREETQYF. CDR3 bases: TGTGCCAGCAGCTTAGATCTGACCGGGAGGGAGGAGACCCAGTACTTC.

The CDR3 is CSARESQSSYNEQFF. DNA for the CDR3: TGCAGTGCTAGAGAAAGCCAAAGCTCCTACAATGAGCAGTTCTTC. V is TRBV20-1 and J is TRBJ2-1; D is uncertain. With 0 bases removed from V and 0 bases from J, the gap between germline ends came to 9 bases. Germline V gives CDR1 DFQATT, CDR2 SNEGSKA (reference sequence). CDR3 size: 15 residues.

J is TRBJ2-1 and V is TRBV6-2 or TRBV6-3; weak D call: TRBD2 (6 bases). CDR3 size: 18 residues. Germline V lookup: CDR1 MNHEY, CDR2 SVGEGT. V lost 2 bases and J 8 bases, leaving 25 bases between the germline ends. CDR3 sequence (DNA): TGTGCCAGCAGTTACGACCCTCGGGGCAGGGTAGCGGTGGATGAGCAGTTCTTC. It yields the protein CASSYDPRGRVAVDEQFF.

This chain connects TRBV12-3 or TRBV12-4 to TRBJ2-1; no firm D call. V was cut by 6 bases and J by 4 bases, with 10 bases left in between. The CDR3 has 13 amino acids. The CDR3 DNA follows: TGTGCCAGCAGCCCCCTCCTTTACAATGAGCAGTTCTTC. Amino acid sequence: CASSPLLYNEQFF.

V and J are TRBV10-3 and TRBJ1-1; no clear D gene. This CDR3 is built from 13 residues. Germline assignment: CDR1 ENHRY and CDR2 SYGVKD. Trimming removed 4 bases at V and 3 bases at J, with 9 bases between. The DNA of the CDR3 is TGTGCCATCAGTGGGACTACCTACACTGAAGCTTTCTTT. Protein product: CAISGTTYTEAFF.

At least ten counts were recorded for this clonotype. The chain couples TRBV7-2 to TRBJ2-5; D ambiguous. The CDR3 totals 14 residues. With 5 bases removed from V and 5 bases from J, the gap between germline ends came to 15 bases. CDR1 SGHTA and CDR2 FQGNSA come from the germline V gene. The CDR3 DNA is TGTGCCAGCAGCCCACTCCAGTGGTCCGAGACCCAGTACTTC. Protein product: CASSPLQWSETQYF.

The rearrangement links TRBV19 to TRBJ1-5, with D possibly being TRBD1 (5 bases). The V gene lost 1 base and the J gene lost 7 bases, with 14 bases spanning the gap. CDR1 and CDR2 from the germline V gene are LNHDA and SQIVND (reference sequence). This CDR3 is 15 amino acids long. Here the CDR3 DNA reads TGTGCCAGTAGTATAGGGCAGGGCCTCAGGCAGCCCCAGCATTTT. Translated, it gives CASSIGQGLRQPQHF.

The chain has TRBV10-3 and TRBJ1-2, with D tentatively TRBD1 (5 bases). Germline CDR1 reads ENHRY; CDR2 reads SYGVKD. Trimming shortened V by 3 bases and J by 7 bases, and 12 bases separated the two germline ends. This CDR3 contains 13 residues. CDR3 amino acids: CAISDGGPLGYTF. In DNA, the CDR3 is TGTGCCATCAGTGACGGGGGTCCCCTTGGCTACACCTTC.